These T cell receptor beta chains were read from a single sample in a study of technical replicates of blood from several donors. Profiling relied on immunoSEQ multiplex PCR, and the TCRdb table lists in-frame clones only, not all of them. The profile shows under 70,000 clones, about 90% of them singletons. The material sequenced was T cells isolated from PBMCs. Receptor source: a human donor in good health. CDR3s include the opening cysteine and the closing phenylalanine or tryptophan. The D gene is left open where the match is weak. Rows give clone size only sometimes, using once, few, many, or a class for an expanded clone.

CASSIQQLSGELFF,TGTGCCAGTAGTATCCAACAGTTGTCCGGGGAGCTGTTTTTT,TRBJ2-2,TRBV19,NA,NA
CASSLNRVRGEQYF,TGCGCCAGCAGCTTGAACAGGGTAAGAGGCGAGCAGTACTTC,TRBJ2-7,TRBV5-1,NA,NA
CASSPGHVGNYGYTF,TGTGCCAGCAGCCCCGGACACGTCGGGAACTATGGCTACACCTTC,TRBJ1-2,TRBV6-5,NA,NA
CASSWTARPGELFF,TGTGCCAGCAGCTGGACAGCCCGGCCCGGGGAGCTGTTTTTT,TRBJ2-2,TRBV11-2,NA,once
CAWISGESGEQYF,TGTGCCTGGATTTCTGGTGAATCAGGAGAGCAGTACTTC,TRBJ2-7,TRBV30,NA,NA
CASSLRDRAYEQYF,TGTGCCAGTAGTCTCCGGGACAGGGCCTACGAGCAGTACTTC,TRBJ2-7,TRBV19,TRBD1,once
CASSPGTSGSEQYF,TGTGCCAGCAGTCCCGGGACTAGCGGGAGCGAGCAGTACTTC,TRBJ2-7,TRBV27,TRBD2,NA
CASSLTPSGYNEQFF,TGTGCCAGCAGCTTAACGCCTAGCGGTTACAATGAGCAGTTCTTC,TRBJ2-1,TRBV11-2,TRBD2,NA
CASSLGQSSYEQYF,TGTGCCAGCAGCTTAGGACAGTCCTCCTACGAGCAGTACTTC,TRBJ2-7,TRBV11-2,NA,NA
CASSAQETQYF,TGTGCCAGCAGCGCGCAAGAGACCCAGTACTTC,TRBJ2-5,TRBV7-6,NA,NA
CASSDGNEAFF,TGTGCCAGCAGTGACGGGAATGAAGCTTTCTTT,TRBJ1-1,TRBV25-1,NA,NA